The 29 T cell receptor beta chains listed next were all sequenced from one sample in a study of T cells in women clearing cervical HPV infection. The protocol was immunoSEQ multiplex PCR, while the TCRdb copy is restricted to in-frame clones and leaves out a portion. The sample includes under 40,000 clones. Sequencing was performed on blood buffy coat. The receptors originated from a woman between 18 and 70 years old with a cervical HPV16 infection that either progressed to CIN3+ or cleared (not recorded which).

To note about this clone: The read ends 3 residues before the CDR3 terminus; that terminus is restored from the germline J gene. The rearrangement uses TRBV19 and TRBJ1-5; tentative D call: TRBD1 (5 bases). Germline V gene sequence: CDR1 LNHDA, CDR2 SQIVND (reference sequence). The CDR3 covers 14 residues. V gave up 3 bases and J gave up 3 bases, with 9 bases separating them. This chain's CDR3 is CASSIFRDNQPQHF. The sequenced part of the CDR3 DNA is TGTGCCAGTAGTATCTTCAGGGACAATCAGCCC.

With respect to this clone: Read sequence stops 3 residues before the CDR3 end, and the germline J gene provides the missing end. The chain couples TRBV20-1 to TRBJ1-6, with 9 bases lining up with TRBD1. After removal of 5 bases from V and 6 bases from J, the junction contained 5 bases not matched to a gene. The V gene's germline CDR1 is DFQATT and CDR2 SNEGSKA (reference sequence). The CDR3 loop spans 14 amino acids. CDR3 bases read: TGCAGTGCTCGACCGACAGGGGGTAATTCACCC. It specifies CSARPTGGNSP. The whole CDR3 sequence is CSARPTGGNSPLHF.

A note on this clone: The read is 3 residues too short to cover the CDR3 end, so that end is filled in from the germline J gene. V gene TRBV5-1 combines with J gene TRBJ1-3, with no clear D. The CDR3 is 14 amino acids. Trimming left V 0 bases short and J 1 base short, with 5 bases between. From germline, CDR1 is SGHRS and CDR2 YFSETQ. The CDR3 bases that were read are TGCGCCAGCAGCTTGGTAGCTTCTGGAAACACC. Translated: CASSLVASGNT. The whole CDR3 protein is CASSLVASGNTIYF.

Details on this clone: The CDR3 end falls 3 residues outside the read, so it is completed with the germline J gene. The chain links TRBV18 to TRBJ2-3; TRBD1 might be the D (6 bases). The CDR3 covers 13 residues. The germline gives CDR1 KGHSH, CDR2 LQKENI. Partial CDR3 DNA: TGTGCCAGCTCACTGGGGGCGTTTGAGACG. Encoded protein: CASSLGAFET. The entire CDR3 sequence reads CASSLGAFETQYF.

For this clone: The CDR3 end lies 3 residues beyond the end of the read and is filled in from the germline J gene. V is TRBV7-3 and J is TRBJ2-1, with a tentative D call TRBD2 (5 bases). CDR1 SGHTA and CDR2 FQGTGA come from the germline V gene. The V gene lost 3 bases and the J gene lost 6 bases, with 9 bases spanning the gap. This CDR3 is built from 13 residues. The covered CDR3 bases are TGTGCCAGCAGCTTCCTAGCTAGCAATGAG. Its translation: CASSFLASNE. The entire CDR3 sequence reads CASSFLASNEQFF.

Details on this clone: The read halts 3 residues ahead of the CDR3 end, with the missing end drawn from the germline J gene. J is TRBJ2-2 and V is TRBV30; no reliable D call. V lost 7 bases and J lost 6, with 9 bases in between. This CDR3 has 11 residues. The V gene's germline CDR1 is GTSNPN and CDR2 SVGIG (reference sequence). CDR3 DNA (partial): TGTGCCTCCCCACAAGCCGGGGAG. The encoded protein is CASPQAGE. The entire CDR3 protein reads CASPQAGELFF.

About this clone itself: From the germline J gene comes the end of the CDR3, since the read stops 3 residues before it. V is TRBV29-1 and J is TRBJ1-2; D may be TRBD1 (5 bases). Germline V gene data show CDR1 as SQVTM and CDR2 as ANQGSEA. This CDR3 is 15 amino acids long. The sequenced part of the CDR3 DNA is TGCAGCGTGGCTAAGCGACTAGCGGGAAAGGGGTGG. Its protein product is CSVAKRLAGKGW. The entire CDR3 is CSVAKRLAGKGWYTF.

With regard to this clone: The CDR3 end falls 3 residues outside the read, so it is completed with the germline J gene. This chain joins TRBV4-1 and TRBJ2-1, with D possibly matching TRBD2 (6 bases). There are 14 residues in the CDR3. V dropped 5 bases and J dropped 8 bases, with 16 bases sitting between them. Germline V gene sequence: CDR1 MGHRA, CDR2 YSYEKL. Partial CDR3 DNA: TGCGCCAGCAGCATCGCACTAGCTTCGCATGAG. Protein sequence: CASSIALASHE. The full CDR3 reads CASSIALASHEQFF.

Regarding this clone: With the read ending 3 residues before the CDR3 end, the germline J gene is used to fill in that end. The chain links TRBV7-8 to TRBJ2-7, with D hard to call. The V end lost 4 bases, the J end lost 3 bases, and 10 bases lay between the germline ends. Germline loops: CDR1 SGHVS, CDR2 FQNEAQ. This CDR3 is 13 amino acids long. CDR3 DNA, as far as it was read: TGTGCCAGCAGCTACGACACTGGCTACGAG. It translates to CASSYDTGYE. The full CDR3 protein reads CASSYDTGYEQYF.

Note on this clone: The read ends 3 residues before the CDR3 terminus; that terminus is restored from the germline J gene. The V gene is TRBV7-9, the J gene TRBJ1-1; D is perhaps TRBD1 (6 bases). V lost 5 bases to trimming and J lost 3 bases, with 13 bases between them. CDR1 is SEHNR and CDR2 is FQNEAQ in the germline V gene (reference sequence). There are 14 residues in the CDR3. This CDR3 reads CASSAGQSYTEAFF. CDR3 DNA, as far as it was read: TGTGCCAGCAGCGCAGGACAGTCGTACACTGAA.

CDR3 protein: CASSQNLLAPETQYF. The CDR3 bases that were read are TGTGCCAGCAGCCAAAACCTACTAGCACCAGAGACC. The chain uses TRBV7-2 and TRBJ2-5; tentatively, D is TRBD2 (6 bases). The DNA ends 3 residues before the CDR3 does, and the rest of the CDR3 is filled in from the germline J gene. Trimming took off 5 bases at V and 4 bases at J, with 17 bases between the two ends. This CDR3 region has 15 residues. Germline CDR1 SGHTA, CDR2 FQGNSA.

To note about this clone: The read terminates 3 residues ahead of where the CDR3 ends, so the germline J gene completes it. This chain joins TRBV12-3 or TRBV12-4 and TRBJ2-1; 9 nucleotides agree with TRBD1. The CDR3 consists of 13 residues. After removal of 5 bases from V and 7 bases from J, the junction contained 3 bases not matched to a gene. This CDR3 is CASSDRGVNEQFF. The sequenced part of the CDR3 DNA is TGTGCCAGCAGTGACAGGGGGGTGAATGAG.

CDR3: CASSETGGYGANVLFF. Partial CDR3 DNA: TGTGCCAGCAGTGAGACGGGGGGGTATGGGGCCAACGTA. The V gene is TRBV2, the J gene TRBJ1-4; weak D call: TRBD1 (5 bases). The read terminates 3 residues ahead of where the CDR3 ends, so the germline J gene completes it. Germline values: CDR1 SNHLY, CDR2 FYNNEI. The length of the CDR3 is 16 residues.

Of note for this clone: The read comes to an end 3 residues before the CDR3 does, leaving the germline J gene to fill in the end. This chain connects TRBV4-2 to TRBJ2-7; 8 bases match TRBD1. From germline, CDR1 is LGHNA and CDR2 YNFKEQ. J gave up 3 bases and V 2 bases, and 15 bases lay outside the gene matches. CDR3 size: 18 residues. The CDR3 loop reads CASSQFPTGTGAHYEQYF. The sequenced CDR3 bases are TGTGCCAGCAGCCAATTCCCGACCGGGACAGGAGCCCACTACGAG.

Details on this clone: The CDR3 is cut off 3 residues early in the read; its end comes from the germline J gene. The chain is built from TRBV20-1 and TRBJ1-5; TRBD1 is a possible D gene (5 bases). The CDR3 totals 15 residues. Germline V gene sequence: CDR1 DFQATT, CDR2 SNEGSKA (reference sequence). The V gene lost 4 bases and the J gene lost 5 bases, with 18 bases spanning the gap. The CDR3 sequence is CSAKQEGRSDQPQHF. CDR3 DNA (partial): TGCAGTGCTAAGCAGGAGGGGCGGTCGGATCAGCCC.

In terms of frequency, this clone is medium-sized. The read halts 3 residues ahead of the CDR3 end, with the missing end drawn from the germline J gene. The chain recombines TRBV28 with TRBJ2-5; 10 positions agree with TRBD2. This CDR3 is 16 amino acids long. Unmatched junction bases numbered 8, after V lost 3 bases and J lost 4 bases. CDR1 is MDHEN and CDR2 is SYDVKM in the germline V gene. CDR3 protein: CASSLQSGRAAETQYF. CDR3 DNA, as far as it was read: TGTGCCAGCAGTTTGCAAAGCGGGAGGGCCGCAGAGACC.

Remarks on this clone: The read ends 3 residues early relative to the CDR3; the germline J gene fills the gap. The V gene is TRBV2, the J gene TRBJ2-3; no reliable D call. The CDR3 has 11 amino acids. The V gene's germline CDR1 is SNHLY and CDR2 FYNNEI. The CDR3 loop is CASSELETQYF. The sequenced part of the CDR3 DNA is TGTGCCAGCAGTGAGTTAGAGACG.

Comment on this clone: The read ends 3 residues before the CDR3 terminus; that terminus is restored from the germline J gene. The rearrangement uses TRBV19 and TRBJ2-3; 9 nucleotides line up with TRBD2. There are 18 residues in the CDR3. CDR1 and CDR2 (germline): LNHDA, SQIVND (reference sequence). V lost 3 bases and J lost 3; bases outside the gene matches: 13. CDR3 region: CASSMTSGGPIGTDTQYF. The CDR3 bases that were read are TGTGCCAGTAGTATGACTAGCGGAGGCCCGATAGGAACAGATACG.

A remark on this clone: The CDR3 end lies 3 residues beyond the end of the read and is filled in from the germline J gene. This chain joins TRBV7-9 and TRBJ2-5; 13 bases are shared with TRBD2. This CDR3 spans 15 amino acids. J gave up 5 bases and V 4 bases, and 4 bases lay outside the gene matches. Germline CDR1 reads SEHNR; CDR2 reads FQNEAQ (reference sequence). The chain's CDR3 is CASSSGLAGVETQYF. The CDR3 bases that were read are TGTGCCAGCAGCTCCGGACTAGCGGGAGTGGAGACC.

Of note for this clone: The CDR3 end falls 3 residues outside the read, so it is completed with the germline J gene. This chain joins TRBV20-1 and TRBJ1-1; the D is unclear. The germline CDR1 and CDR2 sequences are DFQATT and SNEGSKA (reference sequence). Between the trimmed V and J ends, which lost 6 bases and 5 bases, there was a span of 13 bases. The CDR3 has 12 amino acids. Incomplete CDR3 DNA: TGCAGTGCAAAGTTCCCTACTACTGAA. Translation gives CSAKFPTTE. The whole CDR3 reads CSAKFPTTEAFF.

Points on this clone: The DNA ends 3 residues before the CDR3 does, and the rest of the CDR3 is filled in from the germline J gene. The rearrangement links TRBV7-2 to TRBJ2-1; no firm D call. In germline, CDR1 is SGHTA, CDR2 FQGNSA. The germline V and J ends were trimmed by 1 base and 7 bases, with 11 bases remaining between them. The CDR3 runs 14 residues. CDR3 DNA (partial): TGTGCCAGCAGCTTAGGGCACCGCCCAAATGAG. It yields the protein CASSLGHRPNE. The whole CDR3 protein reads CASSLGHRPNEQFF.

The chain's CDR3 is CASRMPDSVPYDYTF. CDR3 DNA (partial): TGTGCCAGCAGGATGCCGGACTCTGTTCCCTACGAC. J is TRBJ1-2 and V is TRBV2; D gene unclear. Read data end 3 residues before the CDR3 end; the end is taken from the germline J gene. Germline CDR1 is SNHLY and CDR2 is FYNNEI. The CDR3 spans 15 residues.

A word on this clone: The read comes to an end 3 residues before the CDR3 does, leaving the germline J gene to fill in the end. This chain links TRBV20-1 with TRBJ1-6, with D hard to call. V was trimmed by 0 bases and J by 6 bases, leaving 9 bases between them. This CDR3 spans 14 amino acids. Germline CDR1 and CDR2: DFQATT and SNEGSKA (reference sequence). CDR3 region: CSARDGLSNSPLHF. Incomplete CDR3 DNA: TGCAGTGCTAGAGATGGGCTGAGTAATTCACCC.

Note on this clone: The sequenced fragment ends 3 residues before the CDR3 boundary, so the rest is inferred from the germline J gene. The rearrangement links TRBV29-1 to TRBJ2-7, with 8 bases lining up with TRBD1. CDR3 length: 12 amino acids. The germline CDR1 and CDR2 sequences are SQVTM and ANQGSEA. Trimming cost V 5 bases and J 3 bases; bases outside gene matches: 3. CDR3 sequence: CSVPGQGYEQYF. The sequenced part of the CDR3 DNA is TGCAGCGTTCCCGGACAGGGCTACGAG.

Details on this clone: The read ends 3 residues early relative to the CDR3; the germline J gene fills the gap. The chain is built from TRBV5-4 and TRBJ2-3; 8 bases are shared with TRBD2. V was pared by 5 bases and J by 2 bases, with 7 bases of the junction left unmatched. CDR1 and CDR2 (germline): SGHNT, YYREEE (reference sequence). The CDR3 consists of 15 residues. CDR3 loop: CASRSGLGLTDTQYF. The sequenced part of the CDR3 DNA is TGTGCCAGCAGATCGGGACTAGGTCTCACAGATACG.

As to this clone: The read stops 3 residues short of the end of the CDR3; the missing end is completed from the germline J gene. V is TRBV28 and J is TRBJ1-6; 7 bases are a match to TRBD1. The ends lost 8 bases at V and 6 bases at J; junction bases unmatched: 4. Germline V gene data show CDR1 as MDHEN and CDR2 as SYDVKM. The CDR3 runs to 13 residues. Partial CDR3 DNA: TGTGCCAGCTCCGGGACAGTTAATTCACCC. This sequence encodes CASSGTVNSP. The entire CDR3 reads CASSGTVNSPLHF.

A word on this clone: The read comes to an end 3 residues before the CDR3 does, leaving the germline J gene to fill in the end. The genes are TRBV2 and TRBJ1-1, with D perhaps TRBD1 (5 bases). This CDR3 region has 14 residues. Germline-derived CDR1 and CDR2 are SNHLY and FYNNEI. V lost 7 bases and J lost 0, with 12 bases in between. The CDR3 sequence is CASIGKGMNTEAFF. The sequenced CDR3 bases are TGTGCCAGCATTGGGAAGGGGATGAACACTGAA.

As concerns this clone: The read terminates 3 residues ahead of where the CDR3 ends, so the germline J gene completes it. The chain carries TRBV30 and TRBJ1-4; 9 bases line up with TRBD1. Per the germline V gene, CDR1 is GTSNPN and CDR2 is SVGIG (reference sequence). The CDR3 runs to 13 residues. V lost 5 bases and J lost 5; bases outside the gene matches: 3. Incomplete CDR3 DNA: TGTGCCTGGGGGACAGGGTTAAATGAAAAA. It translates to CAWGTGLNEK. The complete CDR3 protein is CAWGTGLNEKLFF.

Note on this clone: Read sequence stops 3 residues before the CDR3 end, and the germline J gene provides the missing end. The J gene is TRBJ2-7, the V gene TRBV19; D is ambiguous. The CDR3 length is 15 residues. The germline V and J ends were trimmed by 5 bases and 2 bases, with 16 bases remaining between them. From germline, CDR1 is LNHDA and CDR2 SQIVND (reference sequence). CDR3 bases read: TGTGCCAGTAGTTCAGTCGCAGGTTTGACCTACGAG. Translating gives CASSSVAGLTYE. The entire CDR3 protein reads CASSSVAGLTYEQYF.